This T cell receptor (beta chain) was identified in a study of cytomegalovirus exposure and HLA in healthy donors (dated by TCRdb to 2017 to 2019). For context, the study as a whole: An earlier analysis of 587 of the donors reported about 280 Gb of sequence data and around 110 million unique TCR beta sequences obtained from about 179 million T cells. An early release that covered about 600 HLA-typed donors contained approximately 300 gigabases of sequencing data and tens of millions of unique TCR sequences. Among the roughly 400 genotyped donors, 81% belonged to the genetic ancestry cluster associated with self-reported Caucasian donors. The study was designed to test whether signatures of past pathogen exposure could be identified by cataloging public T cell receptors. The study used immunosequencing to profile the T cell repertoires of 600 to 850 subjects and linked those repertoires to cytomegalovirus serostatus. Besides the first cohort of around 700 subjects, a separate validation cohort made up of over 100 different subjects was used. To predict cytomegalovirus infection status, the study brought together high-throughput TCR immunosequencing, statistical association of individual TCRs with disease status, and machine learning. A later analysis re-analyzed previously published TCR beta repertoires from 600 to 850 donors and added high-resolution HLA genotyping to study TCR occurrence patterns. Rather than using new phenotypic data, the later analysis identified candidate immune exposures from TCR beta sequences and from how often those sequences occurred across donors. To decide whether each TCR beta V gene segment behaved as functional or pseudogenic, an earlier analysis of some 600 of the donors relied on high-throughput TCR beta sequencing. Alongside the repertoire data, information on donor age, sex, ethnicity and CMV serostatus was compiled. A later genetic analysis used genome-wide SNP genotypes for about 55% of the 666 donors, treating that subset as a discovery cohort. All discovery cohort repertoires had been generated on a single sequencing platform. HLA typing included class I and class II loci at four-digit resolution. The number of donors typed differed by locus, with roughly 620-640 for A, B, C, DRB1 and DQB1, roughly 520 for DQA1, about 610 for DPA1, and under 490 for DPB1. Four or five DR-DQ haplotypes were handled as single units for association and clustering because linkage in the cohort was strong. Across approximately 420 genotyped donors of the cohort, an average of roughly 230,000 unique TCR beta nucleotide sequences per donor were sequenced, and roughly 20% of those sequences were non-productive.

The cohort consisted of approximately 670 healthy bone marrow donors. At the time of sampling, all cohort members were nominally healthy, though unrecorded immune exposures were likely present. The donor tested CMV seropositive and was one of the 289 seropositive cohort members. A peripheral blood sample was collected from each donor, and TCR beta sequencing was performed on peripheral blood mononuclear cells. The Qiagen DNeasy Blood Extraction Kit was used to extract genomic DNA from the blood cell samples. According to the germline V gene, CDR1 reads MNHEY and CDR2 reads SVGAGI. Cut back by 0 bases and 6 bases, the V and J ends lie 11 bases apart. Reading from cysteine to phenylalanine, the CDR3 counts 14 amino acids. Of all the DNA, just the CDR3 is kept, 42 bases in frame from base 1. The investigation overall reported the following: This cohort had only TCR beta chains sequenced, and the lack of alpha or paired-chain data limited which features could be detected. The earlier analysis of 450 to 700 of the donors excluded 15 to 20 rarely observed V segments, including chromosome 9 orphons, because counts were too low. In an earlier analysis of about 550 of the donors, most TCR beta V segments were observed in productive rearrangements about 87% or about 30% of the time, broadly matching IMGT annotations. Sequencing depth was assumed to be roughly uniform across donors in the presence/absence analyses, though that assumption may not hold. Cytomegalovirus status was reported to be diagnosed by the classifier with high specificity and sensitivity in both the original and validation cohorts. In a later analysis, the rate of TCR association differed among HLA loci, with DRB1 alleles having the most associated TCRs and HLA-C alleles having the fewest. Most TCR sequences were seen in very few donors, while some public TCRs were found in many individuals. CMV serostatus was the only immune exposure information available for the cohort. According to the authors, the approach could potentially be generalized to other disease states and immunological phenotypes. According to a later genetic analysis, donors in an Asian-associated ancestry cluster had fewer N-insertions in productive TCRs than the approximately 630-donor mean. Specific HLA alleles were associated with over 15,000 TCR beta sequences at a false discovery rate of 0.05 in a later analysis. A further reported finding was that TCR beta sequences accurately predicted the HLA-A and HLA-B alleles for most subjects in the first cohort. In the study, some 160 TCR beta chains were listed as associated with cytomegalovirus. In a later genetic analysis, a missense DCLRE1C variant was associated with V-gene and J-gene trimming of TCR beta chains, and the association was replicated in an independent cohort. In a later analysis, HLA-associated TCR beta chains were found to be more clonally expanded and to have lower generation probabilities than equally common non-associated chains. Correlated functional status among segregating V segments might be attributable to linkage disequilibrium, but an unknown experimental factor could not be ruled out. A later analysis found that most CMV-associated TCR beta chains appeared HLA-restricted, with HLA associations seemingly driven largely by CMV exposure. A cluster of highly shared sequence variants was judged likely to be a technical artifact of the sequencing pipeline. A few of the identified cytomegalovirus-associated TCR beta chains were confirmed in vitro to be specific for cytomegalovirus antigens. Because HLA typing was unavailable for some donors at each locus, only the typed subset was used in association tests. When HLA alleles, especially DR and DQ, strongly co-occurred, attributing TCR associations to individual alleles was difficult. Some IMGT-functional V segments, including TRBV6-2 and TRBV6-3, could not be told apart with the 87-base-pair reads, so those segments were excluded. According to a later analysis, parvovirus B19, influenza, CMV and Epstein-Barr virus appeared linked to several top co-occurrence clusters.

Libraries were made using the immunoSEQ multiplex PCR assay. For the multiplex PCR, a mixture combining 60 forward primers for TCR Vbeta segments and 13 reverse primers for TCR Jbeta segments was used. The CDR3 region of rearranged TCR beta genes was amplified from genomic DNA by a multiplex PCR assay. Amplified TCR beta libraries were sequenced as 87-base-pair reads on the Illumina HiSeq System. On the authors' methods: Across the 640 or so repertoires, a later analysis counted 78 million or so unique TCR beta chains, around 11 million of which were shared by at least two donors. A nearest-neighbor algorithm error-corrected the raw reads and collapsed the reads into unique sequences, merging closely related sequences to remove PCR and sequencing errors. To assign V, D and J gene segments, CDR3 sequences were aligned to IMGT reference sequences. For a sequence to be retained, a match of at least six nucleotides to both a V gene segment and a J gene segment was required. A rearrangement counted as productive if the CDR3 had no stop codons and remained in frame with V and J, and every other rearrangement counted as non-productive. CDR3 was defined according to IMGT convention as the region running from the second conserved V-encoded cysteine to the conserved J-encoded phenylalanine. The earlier analysis of a few hundred of the donors excluded sequences that lacked an unambiguous match to a single V gene segment. An earlier analysis of 550 to 650 of the donors classified V segments as functional when productive rearrangements were above 56.7% and as segregating when the standard deviation between donors was above 5%. To diagnose cytomegalovirus status from the catalog of TCR beta chain sequences, a statistical classification framework was built. V and J gene assignment, in a later analysis, came from comparing TCR nucleotide sequences with IMGT/GENE-DB human TR gene sequences. The TCRdist pipeline was used in a later analysis to assign CDR3 sequences and most-parsimonious VDJ recombination scenarios. In a later analysis, every TCR beta chain was defined by the combination of its CDR3 amino acid sequence and its V-gene family, and reads without a unique V-gene family were dropped. In a later analysis, 450 to 600 highly shared, low-generation-probability nucleotide sequences were removed to address suspected cross-contamination and a sequencing artifact. A later analysis calculated a clonal expansion index for each public chain from normalized within-repertoire ranks of inferred template counts. A later analysis computed generation probabilities with a VDJ recombination model fitted to out-of-frame rearrangements, and checked the results against IGoR. A later analysis scored TCR-TCR, TCR-HLA and TCR-CMV co-occurrence with hypergeometric tests, applying a repertoire-size bias correction to TCR pairs. A later analysis estimated false discovery rates by permuting HLA or CMV assignments 20 times. A later analysis grouped co-occurring TCRs with DBSCAN, adding TCRdist sequence similarity when clustering within HLA-allele-positive subsets. Repertoires with fewer than 30,000 or more than 120,000 public chains, plus five repertoires with anomalous nucleotide sharing, were excluded from co-occurrence clustering. TCRdb stores this immuneACCESS table with in-frame sequences only. Part of the clones is absent; in the studies checked, under half of the shortfall reflects unresolved V genes, and no reason is known for the rest. V and J calls and clone size follow that table, whereas D and trimming were derived from the DNA. Recorded for this sample are around 140,000 clones; 76% of them occurred a single time. Approximately 2% of the sample is in the top ten clones.

Points on this clone: Which antigen it targets is not known. The sample holds no much larger clone one base away, and base qualities are not on file.

This sequence originates from a female donor in good health and CMV-seropositive. What was sequenced was PBMCs. The V gene is TRBV6-5 and the J gene is TRBJ2-5; the D region possibly corresponds to TRBD1 (6 bases align). This receptor has the CDR3 CASSYSKQGKTQYF. The DNA is TGTGCCAGCAGTTACTCGAAACAGGGCAAGACCCAGTACTTC.